Sequencing of this T cell receptor beta chain was carried out in a study of blood T cell repertoires in COVID-19. The study recruited people aged about 18 to 95 years across under 25 US areas. Donors were grouped by their self-reported clinical history. Profiling relied on immunoSEQ multiplex PCR, and the TCRdb table lists in-frame clones only, not all of them. This repertoire shows about 400,000 clones, 70% to 90% found once; its top ten account for approximately 2.1%. The ends lost 5 bases at V and 1 base at J; junction bases unmatched: 1. Germline assignment: CDR1 SEHNR and CDR2 FQNEAQ (reference sequence). The CDR3 has 13 amino acids.

The source is a middle-aged woman with acute COVID-19. Input material: PBMCs or T cells enriched from blood (not recorded which). The chain combines TRBV7-9 with TRBJ1-1, with 7 bases aligning to TRBD1. The CDR3 sequence is CASSGTANTEAFF. The CDR3 DNA reads as TGTGCCAGCAGCGGGACAGCGAACACTGAAGCTTTCTTT.